These T cell receptor beta chains were read from a single sample in a study of blood T cell repertoires in COVID-19. Libraries were prepared by immunoSEQ multiplex PCR; TCRdb keeps only in-frame clonotypes and omits some of them. The table lists about 200,000 clones, about 93% of them singletons, with approximately 0.69% in the top ten. Sequenced material: peripheral blood. The receptors here all came from a man aged 30 to 39 with COVID-19, enrolled during active disease. CDR3s include the opening cysteine and the closing phenylalanine or tryptophan. The D gene is left open where the match is weak. Size is stated for part of the rows, as once, few or many counts, or as a class when the clone is expanded.

j_gene,abundance,v_gene,d_gene,CDR3aa,CDR3nt
TRBJ2-7,few,TRBV7-6,.,CASSLGAGNSYEQYF,TGTGCCAGCAGCTTAGGGGCAGGGAACTCCTACGAGCAGTACTTC
TRBJ1-2,.,TRBV29-1,TRBD1,CSVGGPGQGREPQNYGYTF,TGCAGCGTTGGGGGGCCGGGACAGGGCAGGGAACCCCAAAACTATGGCTACACCTTC
TRBJ2-3,.,TRBV6-6,TRBD2,CASSQWSGGTDTQYF,TGTGCCAGCAGCCAGTGGAGCGGGGGCACAGATACGCAGTATTTT
TRBJ2-7,.,TRBV20-1,.,CSASIKGGYEQYF,TGCAGTGCTAGTATCAAAGGGGGCTACGAGCAGTACTTC
TRBJ2-2,.,TRBV18,.,CASSPDTSTGELFF,TGTGCCAGCTCACCCGACACAAGCACCGGGGAGCTGTTTTTT
TRBJ2-2,.,TRBV29-1,.,CSVIFTRGGVYNTGELFF,TGCAGCGTTATTTTCACGAGGGGGGGTGTCTATAACACCGGGGAGCTGTTTTTT
TRBJ1-2,.,TRBV3-1/TRBV3-2,.,CASSQDRGGNGYTF,TGTGCCAGCAGCCAAGATCGTGGAGGGAACGGCTACACCTTC
TRBJ1-2,.,TRBV7-9,.,CASSPGQTGGYGYTF,TGTGCCAGCAGCCCCGGACAGACTGGGGGCTATGGCTACACCTTC
TRBJ1-1,.,TRBV5-1,TRBD1,CASSSRLTGATEAFF,TGCGCCAGCAGCAGCCGATTAACAGGGGCGACTGAAGCTTTCTTT
TRBJ1-5,.,TRBV5-5,.,CASSLDGVQPQHF,TGTGCCAGCAGCTTGGACGGGGTTCAGCCCCAGCATTTT
TRBJ2-5,.,TRBV29-1,TRBD1,CSADERTGILETQYF,TGCAGCGCCGACGAAAGGACAGGGATATTGGAGACCCAGTACTTC
TRBJ1-2,.,TRBV5-1,TRBD1,CASSGTDRARYTF,TGCGCCAGCAGCGGAACTGACAGGGCAAGGTACACCTTC